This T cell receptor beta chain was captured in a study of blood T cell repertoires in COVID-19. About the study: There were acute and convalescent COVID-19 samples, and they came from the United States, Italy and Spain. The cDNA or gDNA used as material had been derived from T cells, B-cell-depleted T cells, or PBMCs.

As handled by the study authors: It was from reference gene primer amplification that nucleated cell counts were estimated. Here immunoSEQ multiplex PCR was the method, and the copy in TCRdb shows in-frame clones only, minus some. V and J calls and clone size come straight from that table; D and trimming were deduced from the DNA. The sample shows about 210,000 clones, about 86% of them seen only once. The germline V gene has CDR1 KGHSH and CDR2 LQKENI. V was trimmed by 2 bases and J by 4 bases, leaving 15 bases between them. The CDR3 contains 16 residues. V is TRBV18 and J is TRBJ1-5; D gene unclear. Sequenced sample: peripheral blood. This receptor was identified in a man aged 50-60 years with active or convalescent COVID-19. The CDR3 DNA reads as TGTGCCAGCTCACCAGTCCCTCCGGGTACTAATCAGCCCCAGCATTTT. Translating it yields CASSPVPPGTNQPQHF. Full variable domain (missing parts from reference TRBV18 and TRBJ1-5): NAGVMQNPRHLVRRRGQEARLRCSPMKGHSHVYWYRQLPEEGLKFMVYLQKENIIDESGMPKERFSAEFPKEGPSILRIQQVVRGDSAAYFCASSPVPPGTNQPQHFGDGTRLSIL.